The 18 T cell receptor beta chains listed next were all sequenced from one sample in a study of blood T cell repertoires in COVID-19. Libraries were prepared by immunoSEQ multiplex PCR; TCRdb keeps only in-frame clonotypes and omits some of them. The table records around 500,000 clones, around 85% of them present only once. The sequencing input was PBMCs or T cells enriched from blood (not recorded which). Source of these receptors: a woman aged 60-75 years who had recovered from COVID-19.

As DNA, the CDR3 is TGTGCCAGCAGCCAGCCCCTAGGCGGGAAGGGGGGAAACACCATATATTTT. Encoded protein: CASSQPLGGKGGNTIYF. The genes are TRBV3-1 (or the pseudogene TRBV3-2) and TRBJ1-3; D is perhaps TRBD1 (5 bases). The germline V gene has CDR1 LGHDT and CDR2 YNNKEL (reference sequence). Trimming stripped 3 bases from V and 4 bases from J, with 19 bases between. The CDR3 runs to 17 residues.

In this sample, this clone turned up a few times. This sequence joins TRBV6-5 and TRBJ1-1; D unclear. This CDR3 region has 11 residues. With 6 bases removed from V and 10 bases from J, the gap between germline ends came to 12 bases. CDR1 and CDR2 from the germline V gene are MNHEY and SVGAGI. The CDR3 protein is CASRAGLGAFF. CDR3 DNA sequence: TGTGCCAGCAGGGCGGGGTTGGGAGCTTTCTTT.

The chain recombines TRBV30 with TRBJ2-3, with D possibly matching TRBD2 (7 bases). CDR3 length: 15 amino acids. Germline V lookup: CDR1 GTSNPN, CDR2 SVGIG (reference sequence). V lost 2 bases and J 3 bases, leaving 15 bases between the germline ends. The CDR3 bases are TGTGCCTGGAGTACGACGGGGGGCATGACAGATACGCAGTATTTT. It encodes CAWSTTGGMTDTQYF. Combining the CDR3 with reference TRBV30 and TRBJ2-3 gives the whole variable domain SQTIHQWPATLVQPVGSPLSLECTVEGTSNPNLYWYRQAAGRGLQLLFYSVGIGQISSEVPQNLSASRPQDRQFILSSKKLLLSDSGFYLCAWSTTGGMTDTQYFGPGTRLTVL.

This clone was counted a single time. The CDR3 sequence is CATSPGLGQPQHF. The CDR3 nucleotides read TGTGCCACCAGTCCAGGGCTGGGTCAGCCCCAGCATTTT. The rearrangement uses TRBV24-1 and TRBJ1-5; tentative D call: TRBD1 (5 bases). V lost 6 bases and J 6 bases, leaving 11 bases between the germline ends. The V gene's germline CDR1 is KGHDR and CDR2 SFDVKD. This CDR3 is 13 amino acids long.

The V and J genes are TRBV7-2 and TRBJ1-6; 8 positions match TRBD1. This CDR3 spans 16 amino acids. From germline, CDR1 is SGHTA and CDR2 FQGNSA. With 2 bases clipped from V and 10 bases from J, the junction kept 10 bases outside the gene matches. CDR3 region: CASSLWSGGIGSPLHF. CDR3 DNA sequence: TGTGCCAGCAGCTTATGGTCAGGGGGCATAGGATCACCCCTCCACTTT.

This chain connects TRBV5-4 to TRBJ2-1, with 13 bases that match TRBD2. Germline V gene data show CDR1 as SGHNT and CDR2 as YYREEE (reference sequence). Unmatched junction bases numbered 10, after V lost 4 bases and J lost 12 bases. The CDR3 loop spans 15 amino acids. The CDR3 DNA follows: TGTGCCAGCAGCCCCGCCGGGACTAGCGGGGTTCGGCAGTTCTTC. Translated, it gives CASSPAGTSGVRQFF. Together with reference TRBV5-4 and TRBJ2-1, the CDR3 gives the full variable domain: ETGVTQSPTHLIKTRGQQVTLRCSSQSGHNTVSWYQQALGQGPQFIFQYYREEENGRGNFPPRFSGLQFPNYSSELNVNALELDDSALYLCASSPAGTSGVRQFFGPGTRLTVL.

This chain joins TRBV7-8 and TRBJ1-5; possible D gene TRBD1, 5 bases. This CDR3 has 14 residues. The V end lost 5 bases, the J end lost 4 bases, and 12 bases lay between the germline ends. Germline lookup yields CDR1 SGHVS and CDR2 FQNEAQ. Here the CDR3 DNA reads TGTGCCAGCAGCATCCGGGACTCAAATCAGCCCCAGCATTTT. Amino acids: CASSIRDSNQPQHF.

The chain has TRBV4-1 and TRBJ2-1, with a weak D call TRBD2 (6 bases). This CDR3 is 17 amino acids long. The ends were cut back, 3 bases at V and 5 bases at J, with 20 bases in the middle. CDR1 MGHRA and CDR2 YSYEKL come from the germline V gene. The DNA of the CDR3 is TGCGCCAGCAGCCATATTAGGGGAGTAGCGGTCGACAATGAGCAGTTCTTC. It yields the protein CASSHIRGVAVDNEQFF.

V and J are TRBV5-1 and TRBJ1-2; D ambiguous. There are 14 residues in the CDR3. V was shortened by 7 bases and J by 2 bases, with 15 bases between the two germline ends. Germline-derived CDR1 and CDR2 are SGHRS and YFSETQ. CDR3 DNA: TGCGCCAGCCGACTTCTCGACCAGAACTATGGCTACACCTTC. It encodes CASRLLDQNYGYTF.

The chain employs TRBV4-1 and TRBJ2-2; TRBD2 aligns across 13 bases. Looked up from germline, CDR1 is MGHRA and CDR2 is YSYEKL. Trimming removed 4 bases from V and 1 base from J; junction bases left unmatched: 12. The CDR3 has 20 amino acids. In nucleotides, the CDR3 is TGCGCCAGCAGCCTACGCCCCTTCCGACTAGCGGGGGGGAACACCGGGGAGCTGTTTTTT. It is translated as CASSLRPFRLAGGNTGELFF.

The chain joins TRBV5-5 to TRBJ2-7; the D gene is possibly TRBD2 (6 bases). Trimming removed 5 bases at V and 2 bases at J, with 17 bases between. The CDR3 extends over 15 amino acids. Germline V gives CDR1 SGHKS, CDR2 YYEKEE (reference sequence). The CDR3 DNA reads TGTGCCAGCAGAAGAGGAGGGGACGCAGCCTACGAGCAGTACTTC. As protein: CASRRGGDAAYEQYF.

The chain joins TRBV6-5 to TRBJ2-3; 8 bases are shared with TRBD2. The CDR3 contains 14 residues. The V gene end was trimmed by 8 bases and the J gene end by 6 bases; junction bases not matched to a gene: 10. From germline, CDR1 is MNHEY and CDR2 SVGAGI. The CDR3 DNA reads as TGTGCCAGCGCCAAACGGGGGGGCAGGGATACGCAGTATTTT. Its protein is CASAKRGGRDTQYF.

J is TRBJ2-2 and V is TRBV7-6; D not resolved. The CDR3 has 16 residues. Germline lookup yields CDR1 SGHVS and CDR2 FNYEAQ. The V gene lost 1 base and the J gene lost 0 bases, with 9 bases spanning the gap. Written as DNA, the CDR3 is TGTGCCAGCAGCTTAGGGTTAACATCGAACACCGGGGAGCTGTTTTTT. Translating it yields CASSLGLTSNTGELFF. The full variable domain, in which reference TRBV7-6 and TRBJ2-2 provide the parts outside the CDR3, is GAGVSQSPRYKVTKRGQDVALRCDPISGHVSLYWYRQALGQGPEFLTYFNYEAQQDKSGLPNDRFSAERPEGSISTLTIQRTEQRDSAMYRCASSLGLTSNTGELFFGEGSRLTVL.

J is TRBJ2-1 and V is TRBV2; D is possibly TRBD1 (5 bases). The CDR3 runs to 14 residues. Germline V lookup: CDR1 SNHLY, CDR2 FYNNEI. V lost 2 bases to trimming and J lost 0 bases, with 5 bases between them. The CDR3 is CASSERGSYNEQFF. The CDR3 nucleotides read TGTGCCAGCAGTGAAAGGGGCTCCTACAATGAGCAGTTCTTC.

DNA of the CDR3: TGTGCCACCAGTGACAGACTAGCGGGGGGCTATTACAATGAGCAGTTCTTC. Its protein product is CATSDRLAGGYYNEQFF. V gene TRBV24-1 combines with J gene TRBJ2-1; 13 nucleotides align to TRBD2. Germline V gene sequence: CDR1 KGHDR, CDR2 SFDVKD. J lost 4 bases, V lost 4 bases, and 6 bases had no gene match. The CDR3 is 17 amino acids.

The rearrangement uses TRBV7-8 and TRBJ2-5; 11 bases agree with TRBD2. There are 14 residues in the CDR3. V was pared by 3 bases and J by 7 bases, with 4 bases of the junction left unmatched. Germline lookup yields CDR1 SGHVS and CDR2 FQNEAQ. This CDR3 reads CASSFTSGGGTQYF. The CDR3, as DNA: TGTGCCAGCAGCTTCACTAGCGGGGGCGGGACCCAGTACTTC. Complete variable domain (other parts from reference TRBV7-8 and TRBJ2-5): GAGVSQSPRYKVAKRGQDVALRCDPISGHVSLFWYQQALGQGPEFLTYFQNEAQLDKSGLPSDRFFAERPEGSVSTLKIQRTQQEDSAVYLCASSFTSGGGTQYFGPGTRLLVL.

The chain carries TRBV19 and TRBJ1-6; D not certain. V was pared by 6 bases and J by 7 bases, with 16 bases between. The CDR3 loop spans 15 amino acids. In germline, CDR1 is LNHDA, CDR2 SQIVND (reference sequence). CDR3 in amino acids: CASSPSDKFNSPLHF. The CDR3 nucleotides are TGTGCCAGTAGCCCCAGTGATAAGTTCAATTCACCCCTCCACTTT. Full variable domain (outside the CDR3, taken from reference TRBV19 and TRBJ1-6): DGGITQSPKYLFRKEGQNVTLSCEQNLNHDAMYWYRQDPGQGLRLIYYSQIVNDFQKGDIAEGYSVSREKKESFPLTVTSAQKNPTAFYLCASSPSDKFNSPLHFGNGTRLTVT.

This clone was observed once. CDR3 protein: CASSPTGSGNTIYF. Here the CDR3 DNA reads TGTGCCAGCAGCCCGACAGGGTCTGGAAACACCATATATTTT. V and J are TRBV7-2 and TRBJ1-3, with TRBD1 identical over 7 bases. The junction had 2 bases not matched to a gene; V was cut back by 5 bases and J by 1 base. The CDR3 is 14 residues long. CDR1 SGHTA and CDR2 FQGNSA come from the germline V gene. The entire variable domain, with the rest obtained from reference TRBV7-2 and TRBJ1-3, is as follows: GAGVSQSPSNKVTEKGKDVELRCDPISGHTALYWYRQSLGQGLEFLIYFQGNSAPDKSGLPSDRFSAERTGGSVSTLTIQRTQQEDSAVYLCASSPTGSGNTIYFGEGSWLTVV.